This section outlines one TCR beta chain sequence together with its context. The antigen remains undetermined. Healthy donors had no documented immune events, such as infections, while sampled. The data stem from a study of identifying expanded T cells in peripheral blood. Study findings and constraints: Technical replicates showed 0.9 to 1.5 changed clones; around two weeks approximately 15; four weeks 19. Roughly two-week clone count variance significantly increased as total template count grew.

V gave up 7 bases and J gave up 2 bases, with 23 bases separating them. The CDR3 runs 17 residues. Germline V gene sequence: CDR1 LNHDA, CDR2 SQIVND (reference sequence). Clones were sequenced by immunoSEQ multiplex PCR, and TCRdb holds only the in-frame ones, with some missing. Of about 90,000 clones in the sample, about 86% are singletons; the top ten hold around 6%. The source is a person aged 18-69 years in good health. Input material: blood. This rearrangement joins TRBV19 to TRBJ1-2, with a weak D call TRBD1 (5 bases). CDR3 in amino acids: CASTNRDGNPSNYGYTF. The CDR3 region has the DNA TGTGCCAGTACTAACCGGGACGGAAATCCCTCAAACTATGGCTACACCTTC.